This passage covers 30 T cell receptor beta chains from one sample sequenced in a study of T cell responses to AZD1222 COVID-19 vaccine. Clones were sequenced by immunoSEQ multiplex PCR, and TCRdb holds only the in-frame ones, with some missing. The data contain 140,000 to 150,000 clones, just over 90% of them singletons. The input for sequencing was peripheral blood, taken on day 0 of AZD1222 vaccination. Receptors were obtained from an adult in good health.

The chain carries TRBV3-1 (or the pseudogene TRBV3-2) and TRBJ2-7, with D unclear. Trimming cost V 1 base and J 7 bases, with 11 bases left between them. Germline V gives CDR1 LGHDT, CDR2 YNNKEL (reference sequence). This CDR3 has 13 residues. In DNA, the CDR3 is TGTGCCAGCAGCCAAGGCGGTCTGGGTGAGCAGTACTTC. It is translated as CASSQGGLGEQYF.

This chain joins TRBV19 and TRBJ1-1; D is possibly TRBD1 (5 bases). CDR3 size: 12 residues. Looked up from germline, CDR1 is LNHDA and CDR2 is SQIVND (reference sequence). V was shortened by 6 bases and J by 5 bases, with 10 bases between the two germline ends. CDR3 DNA: TGTGCCAGTAGGCACCCAGGGACTGAAGCTTTCTTT. Residues: CASRHPGTEAFF.

This clone showed up just once. The V call is TRBV7-9, the J call TRBJ1-2; D gene uncertain. Trimming cost V 4 bases and J 2 bases, with 11 bases left between them. The CDR3 is 14 residues long. In germline, CDR1 is SEHNR, CDR2 FQNEAQ (reference sequence). The CDR3: CASSSDMANYGYTF. The CDR3, as DNA: TGTGCCAGCAGCTCCGATATGGCCAACTATGGCTACACCTTC.

V and J are TRBV13 and TRBJ1-1; D is unclear. Trimming removed 0 bases at V and 1 base at J, with 6 bases between. This CDR3 has 14 residues. The germline V gene has CDR1 PRHDT and CDR2 FYEKMQ (reference sequence). CDR3 protein: CASSLGRPNTEAFF. In DNA form, the CDR3 reads TGTGCCAGCAGCTTAGGCAGGCCGAACACTGAAGCTTTCTTT. The full variable domain, with the rest looked up from reference TRBV13 and TRBJ1-1, is AAGVIQSPRHLIKEKRETATLKCYPIPRHDTVYWYQQGPGQDPQFLISFYEKMQSDKGSIPDRFSAQQFSDYHSELNMSSLELGDSALYFCASSLGRPNTEAFFGQGTRLTVV.

The chain is built from TRBV3-1 (or the pseudogene TRBV3-2) and TRBJ1-1; a possible D gene is TRBD1 (6 bases). V lost 4 bases to trimming and J lost 9 bases, with 12 bases between them. The CDR3 is made up of 12 amino acids. From germline, CDR1 is LGHDT and CDR2 YNNKEL (reference sequence). CDR3 sequence (DNA): TGTGCCAGCAGCCGGGAACAGGGACAAGCTTTCTTT. It is translated as CASSREQGQAFF.

J is TRBJ2-5 and V is TRBV2, with D possibly TRBD2 on 7 matching bases. Germline CDR1 reads SNHLY; CDR2 reads FYNNEI. Between the trimmed V and J ends, which lost 6 bases and 4 bases, there was a span of 12 bases. The CDR3 totals 13 residues. The CDR3 DNA sequence: TGTGCCAGCAGCCCCGGGGGGCGAGAGACCCAGTACTTC. Translated, it gives CASSPGGRETQYF.

The chain recombines TRBV6-2 or TRBV6-3 with TRBJ2-5; D is unclear. The CDR3 extends over 13 amino acids. The V end lost 4 bases, the J end lost 3 bases, and 9 bases lay between the germline ends. Germline loops: CDR1 MNHEY, CDR2 SVGEGT. CDR3 sequence: CASSFDDEETQYF. In DNA form, the CDR3 reads TGTGCCAGCAGTTTCGACGATGAAGAGACCCAGTACTTC.

The V gene is TRBV5-8, the J gene TRBJ2-1; D is ambiguous. Per the germline V gene, CDR1 is SGHTS and CDR2 is YDEGEE. V was pared by 2 bases and J by 6 bases, with 6 bases between. The CDR3 covers 12 residues. CDR3 nucleotides: TGTGCCAGCAGCTTAGCAGTCAATGAGCAGTTCTTC. It is translated as CASSLAVNEQFF.

The chain combines TRBV19 with TRBJ1-6; no definite D call. The CDR3 has 15 amino acids. Germline V gives CDR1 LNHDA, CDR2 SQIVND (reference sequence). Trimming pared 5 bases from V and 7 bases from J, leaving 15 bases between. The CDR3 DNA follows: TGTGCCAGTAGTCCCGTTCGTGAGGCCAATTCACCCCTCCACTTT. This sequence encodes CASSPVREANSPLHF.

This chain joins TRBV5-5 and TRBJ1-1; maybe TRBD1 (5 bases). This CDR3 has 15 residues. Germline V gene lookup returns CDR1 SGHKS and CDR2 YYEKEE (reference sequence). Trimming cost V 5 bases and J 0 bases, with 14 bases left between them. The CDR3 sequence: CASSFQGVMNTEAFF. The DNA of the CDR3 is TGTGCCAGCAGTTTCCAGGGCGTTATGAACACTGAAGCTTTCTTT.

The rearrangement uses TRBV7-9 and TRBJ2-1; no clear D gene. This CDR3 spans 16 amino acids. Per germline, CDR1 SEHNR and CDR2 FQNEAQ (reference sequence). The V and J ends lost 2 bases and 0 bases respectively, with 11 bases between them. The CDR3 spells CASSLRETPSYNEQFF. The CDR3 nucleotides read TGTGCCAGCAGCTTACGAGAGACCCCCTCCTACAATGAGCAGTTCTTC.

This clone was recorded once. V is TRBV7-9 and J is TRBJ2-4; D gene uncertain. Trimming took off 1 base at V and 11 bases at J, with 12 bases between the two ends. Germline CDR1 SEHNR, CDR2 FQNEAQ (reference sequence). CDR3 length: 13 amino acids. CDR3 coding DNA: TGTGCCAGCAGCTTAGAGGGTAGGGCCGTTCAGTACTTC. Residues: CASSLEGRAVQYF.

This chain's CDR3 is CATSRGLDRTFRELFF. The CDR3 DNA reads TGTGCCACCTCCCGCGGGCTAGATCGGACCTTCCGGGAGCTGTTTTTT. The chain employs TRBV19 and TRBJ2-2, with D possibly matching TRBD2 (5 bases). Trimming took 10 bases from V and 9 from J, leaving 27 bases between them. Looked up from germline, CDR1 is LNHDA and CDR2 is SQIVND (reference sequence). The CDR3 is made up of 16 amino acids.

The rearrangement joins TRBV6-8 to TRBJ1-5; D gene unclear. Trimming cost V 2 bases and J 6 bases, with 14 bases left between them. This CDR3 region has 15 residues. Germline lookup yields CDR1 MNHGY and CDR2 SAAAGT. CDR3 nucleotide sequence: TGTGCCAGCAGTTACGCGGTTCGGGGAGGTCAGCCCCAGCATTTT. Its translation: CASSYAVRGGQPQHF.

This chain connects TRBV3-1 (or the pseudogene TRBV3-2) to TRBJ1-2, with D perhaps TRBD1 (5 bases). Germline CDR1 reads LGHDT; CDR2 reads YNNKEL (reference sequence). Trimming cost V 2 bases and J 7 bases, with 14 bases left between them. The CDR3 contains 14 residues. In nucleotides, the CDR3 is TGTGCCAGCAGCCAACAGGGAGGTTCGGGTGGCTACACCTTC. This sequence encodes CASSQQGGSGGYTF.

The chain is built from TRBV6-5 and TRBJ1-2; possible D gene TRBD1, 5 bases. The germline V gene encodes CDR1 MNHEY and CDR2 SVGAGI. The CDR3 has 13 amino acids. Trimming pared 2 bases from V and 4 bases from J, leaving 8 bases between. CDR3 in DNA: TGTGCCAGCAGTTACGACAGCTCCTATGGCTACACCTTC. It specifies CASSYDSSYGYTF.

This clone was counted between two and nine times. The V gene is TRBV11-1, the J gene TRBJ2-7, with D perhaps TRBD2 (5 bases). Deletions cut 1 base from V and 3 bases from J, with 7 bases between. The germline V gene encodes CDR1 SGHAT and CDR2 FQDESV (reference sequence). The CDR3 runs 13 residues. CDR3 residues: CASSLGENYEQYF. The CDR3 region has the DNA TGTGCCAGCAGCTTAGGGGAGAACTACGAGCAGTACTTC.

The V gene is TRBV27, the J gene TRBJ1-6; D not certain. This CDR3 comprises 15 residues. V lost 3 bases and J lost 0, with 6 bases in between. From germline, CDR1 is MNHEY and CDR2 SMNVEV (reference sequence). CDR3 DNA: TGTGCCAGCAGTTTCAAGAGCTCCTATAATTCACCCCTCCACTTT. Its protein product is CASSFKSSYNSPLHF.

V gene TRBV19 combines with J gene TRBJ1-1, with a tentative D call TRBD1 (6 bases). The V gene's germline CDR1 is LNHDA and CDR2 SQIVND (reference sequence). The germline V and J ends were trimmed by 5 bases and 1 base, with 11 bases remaining between them. The CDR3 totals 14 residues. This CDR3 reads CASSLMGQNTEAFF. In nucleotides, the CDR3 is TGTGCCAGTAGTCTCATGGGACAGAACACTGAAGCTTTCTTT. The variable domain in full, with the rest retrieved from reference TRBV19 and TRBJ1-1, is DGGITQSPKYLFRKEGQNVTLSCEQNLNHDAMYWYRQDPGQGLRLIYYSQIVNDFQKGDIAEGYSVSREKKESFPLTVTSAQKNPTAFYLCASSLMGQNTEAFFGQGTRLTVV.

This chain connects TRBV5-6 to TRBJ1-2, with D hard to call. This CDR3 is 18 amino acids long. Trimming removed 4 bases from V and 6 bases from J, with 28 bases in between. Germline CDR1 and CDR2: SGHDT and YYEEEE. CDR3: CASSPEGWVLDLRHGYTF. In nucleotides, the CDR3 is TGTGCCAGCAGCCCGGAAGGCTGGGTTCTAGACCTAAGACATGGCTACACCTTC.

The chain joins TRBV15 to TRBJ1-3; D is ambiguous. Trimming cost V 0 bases and J 4 bases, with 10 bases left between them. Looked up from germline, CDR1 is LNHNV and CDR2 is YYDKDF (reference sequence). The CDR3 has 15 amino acids. This CDR3 is CATSRDDASGNTIYF. The CDR3 region has the DNA TGTGCCACCAGCAGAGACGACGCGTCCGGAAACACCATATATTTT.

Only one count was recorded for this clone. This chain uses TRBV13 with TRBJ2-5, with D hard to call. The CDR3 has 14 residues. V lost 6 bases to trimming and J lost 0 bases, with 11 bases between them. From germline, CDR1 is PRHDT and CDR2 FYEKMQ (reference sequence). The CDR3 DNA is TGTGCCAGCAGAGGGCTACAGCACCAAGAGACCCAGTACTTC. This sequence encodes CASRGLQHQETQYF.

The chain uses TRBV6-5 and TRBJ1-2; D is perhaps TRBD1 (6 bases). V was pared by 7 bases and J by 13 bases, with 16 bases between. Per the germline V gene, CDR1 is MNHEY and CDR2 is SVGAGI. CDR3 length equals 11 residues. This chain's CDR3 is CASTLRGPFTF. CDR3 nucleotide sequence: TGTGCCAGCACCCTCAGGGGTCCTTTCACCTTC.

The chain's CDR3 is CASSVGGEPNTEAFF. CDR3 in DNA: TGTGCCAGCAGCGTAGGGGGGGAACCGAACACTGAAGCTTTCTTT. The V call is TRBV9, the J call TRBJ1-1; possible D gene TRBD1, 5 bases. V dropped 0 bases and J dropped 1 base, with 10 bases sitting between them. Germline CDR1 and CDR2: SGDLS and YYNGEE. The CDR3 has 15 amino acids. Together with reference TRBV9 and TRBJ1-1, the CDR3 gives the full variable domain: DSGVTQTPKHLITATGQRVTLRCSPRSGDLSVYWYQQSLDQGLQFLIQYYNGEERAKGNILERFSAQQFPDLHSELNLSSLELGDSALYFCASSVGGEPNTEAFFGQGTRLTVV.

The V call is TRBV5-1, the J call TRBJ1-1, with no clear D. The germline gives CDR1 SGHRS, CDR2 YFSETQ. Trimming cost V 1 base and J 1 base, with 5 bases left between them. This CDR3 has 13 amino acids. Here the CDR3 DNA reads TGCGCCAGCAGCTTGATAGGGAACACTGAAGCTTTCTTT. It yields the protein CASSLIGNTEAFF.

A note on this clone: At one boundary the junction diverges from the germline segment, which might be a read error. The V and J genes are TRBV2 and TRBJ1-2; the match to TRBD1 covers 8 bases. The germline gives CDR1 SNHLY, CDR2 FYNNEI. This CDR3 comprises 15 residues. In nucleotides, the CDR3 is TGTGCCAGCAGTAAAGCGCAGGGGGCAAAGTATGGCTACACCTTC. Translation gives CASSKAQGAKYGYTF.

The CDR3 protein is CASSPTGYEQYF. CDR3 sequence (DNA): TGTGCCAGTAGTCCGACTGGGTACGAGCAGTACTTC. The chain employs TRBV19 and TRBJ2-7; D remains ambiguous. CDR1 and CDR2 (germline): LNHDA, SQIVND (reference sequence). The V gene lost 5 bases and the J gene lost 4 bases, with 9 bases spanning the gap. The CDR3 contains 12 residues.

This chain connects TRBV7-8 to TRBJ2-1; D is uncertain. Germline CDR1 is SGHVS and CDR2 is FQNEAQ. V gave up 5 bases and J gave up 2 bases, with 10 bases separating them. CDR3 length: 14 amino acids. This CDR3 is CASSRKVPYNEQFF. CDR3 DNA sequence: TGTGCCAGCAGCCGTAAGGTCCCCTACAATGAGCAGTTCTTC.

V is TRBV27 and J is TRBJ1-4, with D possibly TRBD1 on 5 matching bases. Looked up from germline, CDR1 is MNHEY and CDR2 is SMNVEV (reference sequence). CDR3 length: 16 amino acids. Trimming took 0 bases from V and 8 from J, leaving 16 bases between them. CDR3 residues: CASSLSYRRGREKLFF. CDR3 nucleotides: TGTGCCAGCAGTTTATCTTATCGTCGGGGGAGGGAAAAACTGTTTTTT. The variable domain in full, completed from reference TRBV27 and TRBJ1-4, reads EAQVTQNPRYLITVTGKKLTVTCSQNMNHEYMSWYRQDPGLGLRQIYYSMNVEVTDKGDVPEGYKVSRKEKRNFPLILESPSPNQTSLYFCASSLSYRRGREKLFFGSGTQLSVL.

This clone was detected only once. For the CDR3, the DNA is TGTGCCAGAACCGTCGGGGGGCGCGCTGAAGCTTTCTTT. This codes for CARTVGGRAEAFF. The chain links TRBV6-7 to TRBJ1-1, with a tentative D call TRBD1 (6 bases). TRBV6-7 is annotated as an ORF whose role is uncertain. V shed 9 bases and J shed 6 bases, with 17 bases lying between them. CDR3 length: 13 amino acids.